The entry below gives a single TCR beta chain sequence along with its context. Libraries were prepared by immunoSEQ multiplex PCR; TCRdb keeps only in-frame clonotypes and omits some of them. Of 20,000 to 30,000 clones listed, more than 75% are singletons. The data stem from a study of control samples from healthy donors and cancer patients. V was trimmed by 0 bases and J by 11 bases, leaving 14 bases between them. CDR1 is LGHDT and CDR2 is YNNKEL in the germline V gene (reference sequence). CDR3 length: 15 amino acids. The specimen sequenced was PBMCs. This clonotype was obtained from a man between 45 and 60 years old with lung cancer. V usage is TRBV3-1 (or the pseudogene TRBV3-2) and J usage is TRBJ1-6, with no clear D. CDR3 nucleotides: TGTGCCAGCAGCCAAGAGTCCGGGTTCGGGACACCCCTCCACTTT. Its translation: CASSQESGFGTPLHF.